Reported below is one T cell receptor beta chain. The data derive from a study of blood T cell repertoires in COVID-19. Turning to the study itself: The samples span acute and convalescent COVID-19 from the United States, Italy and Spain.

In germline, CDR1 is KGHSH, CDR2 LQKENI. Trimming took 1 base from V and 5 from J, leaving 6 bases between them. This CDR3 spans 14 amino acids. Under the authors' procedure: Cell counts per sample came from amplifying reference gene primers. Profiled with immunoSEQ multiplex PCR; TCRdb holds only in-frame clones, not every one. That table supplies the V and J calls and clone size; D and trimming were determined from the DNA. In the table there are about 89,000 clones, approximately 80% of which are singletons. Sequenced input: peripheral blood. This TCR derives from an elderly woman with acute or convalescent COVID-19. This rearrangement joins TRBV18 to TRBJ1-6; D uncertain. The CDR3 reads CASSPRVDNSPLHF. Written as DNA, the CDR3 is TGTGCCAGCTCACCACGAGTGGATAATTCACCCCTCCACTTT.